The 10 T cell receptor beta chains below were found in one sample sequenced in a study of T cell responses to AZD1222 COVID-19 vaccine. The repertoire was sequenced with immunoSEQ multiplex PCR; TCRdb's copy has only in-frame clones and lacks some. The sample includes around 96,000 clones, 90% to 95% of them seen just once. Sequencing was performed on peripheral blood, taken 28 days after the second AZD1222 dose. The receptors were sampled from an adult who received the AZD1222 COVID-19 vaccine.

V is TRBV3-1 (or the pseudogene TRBV3-2) and J is TRBJ1-1; D gene ambiguous. V was cut by 2 bases and J by 8 bases, with 9 bases left in between. CDR1 is LGHDT and CDR2 is YNNKEL in the germline V gene (reference sequence). The CDR3 sequence is 12 residues long. CDR3 bases: TGTGCCAGCAGCCAATGGACCAGGGAAGCTTTCTTT. It yields the protein CASSQWTREAFF.

V usage is TRBV5-8 and J usage is TRBJ1-1, with TRBD1 matching over 7 bases. V shed 2 bases and J 3 bases; nucleotides not matched to a gene: 10. This CDR3 has 16 residues. Germline V gene lookup returns CDR1 SGHTS and CDR2 YDEGEE. Written as DNA, the CDR3 is TGTGCCAGCAGCTTTTCTCAGACAGGGCGCTACACTGAAGCTTTCTTT. It specifies CASSFSQTGRYTEAFF.

The rearrangement links TRBV12-3 or TRBV12-4 to TRBJ1-1; D gene uncertain. V was trimmed by 3 bases and J by 4 bases, leaving 9 bases between them. The CDR3 runs 13 residues. The CDR3 DNA is TGTGCCAGCAGTTTCCCTTGGGGCACTGAAGCTTTCTTT. Protein sequence: CASSFPWGTEAFF.

The genes are TRBV28 and TRBJ1-5; D might be TRBD1 (6 bases). V gave up 7 bases and J gave up 0 bases, with 25 bases separating them. Per the germline V gene, CDR1 is MDHEN and CDR2 is SYDVKM. The CDR3 runs 19 residues. CDR3 amino acids: CASIDSAPTGYYSNQPQHF. The CDR3, as DNA: TGTGCCAGCATTGACTCGGCCCCCACAGGGTACTATAGCAATCAGCCCCAGCATTTT.

This chain joins TRBV9 and TRBJ1-3; possible D gene TRBD1, 5 bases. The germline V gene has CDR1 SGDLS and CDR2 YYNGEE. Deletions cut 3 bases from V and 0 bases from J, with 10 bases between. The CDR3 has 15 amino acids. The CDR3 reads CASSADSTSGNTIYF. CDR3 DNA sequence: TGTGCCAGCAGCGCCGACAGCACCTCTGGAAACACCATATATTTT. Looking up the rest from reference TRBV9 and TRBJ1-3 gives the full variable domain: DSGVTQTPKHLITATGQRVTLRCSPRSGDLSVYWYQQSLDQGLQFLIQYYNGEERAKGNILERFSAQQFPDLHSELNLSSLELGDSALYFCASSADSTSGNTIYFGEGSWLTVV.

This chain connects TRBV4-2 to TRBJ2-7; 8 bases align to TRBD2. V shed 0 bases, J shed 3 bases, and the junction held 7 bases outside the gene matches. Germline assignment: CDR1 LGHNA and CDR2 YNFKEQ. The length of the CDR3 is 16 residues. CDR3 sequence: CASSQDMSGGLYEQYF. CDR3 coding DNA: TGTGCCAGCAGCCAAGATATGAGCGGGGGACTCTACGAGCAGTACTTC.

The chain joins TRBV2 to TRBJ2-3, with a possible D match to TRBD1 (6 bases). Germline V gives CDR1 SNHLY, CDR2 FYNNEI. The CDR3 length is 14 residues. V was trimmed by 9 bases and J by 2 bases, leaving 15 bases between them. The CDR3 region has the DNA TGTGCCAGAACCAAGGACAGATCCACAGATACGCAGTATTTT. Translation gives CARTKDRSTDTQYF.

The chain carries TRBV19 and TRBJ1-2; a possible D gene is TRBD1 (5 bases). Between the trimmed V and J ends, which lost 8 bases and 0 bases, there was a span of 13 bases. The germline V gene has CDR1 LNHDA and CDR2 SQIVND (reference sequence). CDR3 length: 14 residues. The CDR3 reads CASSGGTPNYGYTF. CDR3 nucleotide sequence: TGTGCCAGTTCCGGGGGGACCCCTAACTATGGCTACACCTTC.

J is TRBJ1-2 and V is TRBV28; 7 bases are a match to TRBD1. V was pared by 7 bases and J by 4 bases, with 9 bases of the junction left unmatched. The length of the CDR3 is 14 residues. The germline V gene encodes CDR1 MDHEN and CDR2 SYDVKM. CDR3 coding DNA: TGTGCCAGCACTCCCGGGACAGAAGCCTATGGCTACACCTTC. Translated: CASTPGTEAYGYTF.

This chain links TRBV28 with TRBJ1-6; D not certain. The V end was cut by 7 bases, the J end by 2 bases, with 15 bases between. This CDR3 is built from 16 residues. The germline V gene encodes CDR1 MDHEN and CDR2 SYDVKM. The CDR3 sequence: CASKPFPAAYNSPLHF. CDR3 nucleotides: TGTGCCAGCAAACCCTTCCCCGCAGCCTATAATTCACCCCTCCACTTT.